These T cell receptor beta chains were read from a single sample in a study of cytomegalovirus exposure and HLA in healthy donors. Sequencing used immunoSEQ multiplex PCR; TCRdb keeps in-frame clones, though not all of them. The sample holds 250,000 to 400,000 clones, roughly 87% seen once. Sequenced input: PBMCs. The receptors were sampled from a man in his thirties or forties in good health and CMV-seronegative. CDR3s include the opening cysteine and the closing phenylalanine or tryptophan. D genes are given only for firm matches. Only part of the rows carry a size: once, few, many, or a class if the clone is expanded.

TRBJ1-1 . TRBV9 TRBD1 CASSARQGSRTEAFF TGTGCCAGCAGCGCCCGACAGGGTTCAAGGACTGAAGCTTTCTTT
TRBJ1-1 . TRBV7-9 . CASSPVGGTEAFF TGTGCCAGCAGCCCGGTGGGGGGCACTGAAGCTTTCTTT
TRBJ2-6 . TRBV4-1 . CASSQAGTSGANVLTF TGCGCCAGCAGCCAGGCAGGGACATCTGGGGCCAACGTCCTGACTTTC
TRBJ1-6 few TRBV10-2 TRBD1 CATAGGNSPLHF TGCGCCACGGCAGGGGGAAATTCACCCCTCCACTTT
TRBJ2-1 . TRBV6-4 TRBD1 CASSDGTGGNEQFF TGTGCCAGCAGTGACGGGACAGGGGGGAATGAGCAGTTCTTC
TRBJ2-3 once TRBV11-2 . CASSLELINTDTQYF TGTGCCAGCAGCTTAGAACTGATAAACACAGATACGCAGTATTTT
TRBJ1-1 . TRBV29-1 . CSVDHGLGGDTEAFF TGCAGCGTGGACCACGGGTTGGGGGGGGACACTGAAGCTTTCTTT
TRBJ2-7 . TRBV19 TRBD1 CASSGTGSRVEQYF TGTGCCAGTAGTGGGACAGGGAGTCGAGTCGAGCAGTACTTC
TRBJ1-5 . TRBV12-1 . CASSFTGQGGSQPQHF TGTGCCAGCAGTTTTACGGGACAGGGCGGTAGTCAGCCCCAGCATTTT
TRBJ1-6 . TRBV6-1 . CASSDSDNSPLHF TGTGCCAGCTCAGACAGTGATAATTCACCCCTCCACTTT
TRBJ2-1 . TRBV19 TRBD2 CASSSPTSSGNEQFF TGTGCCAGTAGTAGCCCGACTAGCTCCGGCAATGAGCAGTTCTTC
TRBJ1-4 once TRBV6-6 TRBD1 CASSRQGSWEKLFF TGTGCCAGCAGTCGACAGGGGAGTTGGGAAAAACTGTTTTTT
TRBJ2-7 once TRBV18 . CASSVTGRNEQYF TGTGCCAGCTCGGTGACAGGGAGGAACGAGCAGTACTTC
TRBJ1-2 . TRBV16 TRBD1 CASSHQTGQNYGYTF TGTGCCAGCAGCCATCAGACAGGGCAGAACTATGGCTACACCTTC
TRBJ1-2 . TRBV7-2 TRBD1 CASSPGQGIKNYGYTF TGTGCCAGCAGTCCGGGACAGGGGATTAAAAACTATGGCTACACCTTC
TRBJ1-2 . TRBV5-5 TRBD1 CASSFSGQGANGYTF TGTGCCAGCAGCTTCTCGGGACAGGGGGCGAATGGCTACACCTTC
TRBJ2-5 . TRBV25-1 TRBD2 CASRRAGAVPETQYF TGTGCCAGCAGGAGAGCGGGGGCGGTCCCGGAGACCCAGTACTTC
TRBJ2-1 . TRBV10-3 TRBD1 CAISEPGQGTYNEQFF TGTGCCATCAGTGAGCCGGGACAGGGGACCTACAATGAGCAGTTCTTC
TRBJ2-7 . TRBV11-2 TRBD2 CASNPGGTYEQYF TGTGCCAGCAACCCGGGGGGGACCTACGAGCAGTACTTC
TRBJ1-2 . TRBV10-2 TRBD1 CATSRTGGNYGYTF TGCGCCACTTCAAGGACAGGGGGAAACTATGGCTACACCTTC
TRBJ2-1 . TRBV4-2 . CASSQGALANEQFF TGTGCCAGCAGCCAAGGGGCACTAGCTAATGAGCAGTTCTTC
TRBJ2-7 . TRBV19 . CASSMFSGVYEQYF TGTGCCAGTAGTATGTTCTCAGGGGTCTACGAGCAGTACTTC
TRBJ1-2 . TRBV2 . CASGAPYGYTF TGTGCCAGTGGAGCGCCCTATGGCTACACCTTC
TRBJ1-5 . TRBV19 . CASSIIRGGQPQHF TGTGCCAGTAGTATCATCAGGGGCGGTCAGCCCCAGCATTTT
TRBJ1-5 . TRBV19 . CASSIDNRASNQPQHF TGTGCCAGTAGTATAGATAACAGGGCGAGCAATCAGCCCCAGCATTTT
TRBJ2-1 . TRBV7-9 TRBD2 CASSPAWGGYNEQFF TGTGCCAGCAGCCCCGCGTGGGGGGGCTACAATGAGCAGTTCTTC
TRBJ2-1 . TRBV6-5 TRBD1 CASSYRTGDFNEQFF TGTGCCAGCAGTTATAGGACAGGGGATTTCAATGAGCAGTTCTTC
TRBJ2-1 once TRBV9 TRBD1 CASNPRDRAFGTGNEQFF TGTGCCAGCAACCCCAGGGACAGGGCCTTTGGGACGGGCAATGAGCAGTTCTTC
TRBJ1-1 . TRBV9 TRBD1 CASSVYRGREAFF TGTGCCAGCAGCGTATACAGGGGGAGGGAAGCTTTCTTT
TRBJ1-1 . TRBV9 TRBD1 CASSVEPGQYTEAFF TGTGCCAGCAGCGTAGAGCCGGGACAGTACACTGAAGCTTTCTTT
TRBJ2-7 . TRBV7-2 TRBD2 CASSPMVAGEFRQYF TGTGCCAGCAGCCCCATGGTGGCGGGGGAATTTCGGCAGTACTTC
TRBJ2-3 once TRBV11-2 TRBD2 CASSRGRGLNTDTQYF TGTGCCAGCAGCCGGGGGAGGGGCTTAAACACAGATACGCAGTATTTT
TRBJ1-2 . TRBV5-1 . CASSLGTLSQDYGYTF TGCGCCAGCAGCTTGGGTACCCTCTCGCAGGACTATGGCTACACCTTC
TRBJ2-1 . TRBV9 . CASSPNGGAGNEQFF TGTGCCAGCAGTCCGAATGGGGGGGCAGGCAATGAGCAGTTCTTC
TRBJ1-1 . TRBV9 . CASSAVSSGTEAFF TGTGCCAGCAGCGCCGTATCGAGTGGTACTGAAGCTTTCTTT
TRBJ2-7 . TRBV27 . CASSLPGGHEQYF TGTGCCAGCAGTTTACCAGGGGGGCACGAGCAGTACTTC
TRBJ2-5 . TRBV27 TRBD1 CASSVTGIETQYF TGTGCCAGCAGTGTGACAGGGATAGAGACCCAGTACTTC
TRBJ2-3 . TRBV27 . CASTRDSRGNTDTQYF TGTGCCAGCACTAGGGACTCCAGAGGAAACACAGATACGCAGTATTTT
TRBJ2-5 . TRBV19 . CASSPTGGKTQYF TGTGCCAGTAGTCCCACAGGTGGGAAGACCCAGTACTTC
TRBJ1-1 . TRBV7-9 . CASSWAPGQGEAFF TGTGCCAGCAGCTGGGCGCCGGGGCAGGGGGAAGCTTTCTTT
TRBJ1-3 . TRBV18 TRBD1 CASSGTGGNTIYF TGTGCCAGCTCTGGGACAGGGGGAAACACCATATATTTT
TRBJ1-1 . TRBV6-1 . CASSGRRSMNTEAFF TGTGCCAGCAGTGGCCGGAGAAGCATGAACACTGAAGCTTTCTTT
TRBJ1-1 . TRBV6-1 . CASLGQLNTEAFF TGTGCCAGCTTAGGACAGCTAAACACTGAAGCTTTCTTT
TRBJ1-2 . TRBV7-9 . CASRDEGAYSDGYTF TGTGCCAGCAGAGATGAAGGGGCTTACAGCGATGGCTACACCTTC
TRBJ2-7 . TRBV5-6 . CASSFIVDEQYF TGTGCCAGCAGCTTTATTGTCGACGAGCAGTACTTC
TRBJ2-1 once TRBV10-1 . CASRGPSLDNEQFF TGCGCCAGCAGAGGCCCTAGCCTTGACAATGAGCAGTTCTTC
TRBJ2-7 few TRBV11-2 TRBD1 CASSTGQGDYEQYF TGTGCCAGCAGCACCGGACAGGGGGATTACGAGCAGTACTTC
TRBJ1-5 . TRBV6-1 . CASGRTRDQPQHF TGTGCCAGCGGCCGGACAAGAGATCAGCCCCAGCATTTT
TRBJ2-3 . TRBV11-2 . CASSLDLATGASSTDTQYF TGTGCCAGCAGCTTAGATCTTGCGACAGGAGCCTCTAGCACAGATACGCAGTATTTT